These 2 T cell receptor beta chains share one sample of origin, sequenced in a study of T cell repertoires in cytomegalovirus infection (dated by TCRdb to between 2018 and 2020). The treatment or condition label corresponds to: in vitro stimulation with specific CMV peptide epitopes to enrich CMV-specific T cells. Instrument on record: Illumina HiSeq 1500. In TCRdb, the public reads were trimmed at Q25 with fastp and aligned with MiXCR, with productive beta chains retained. Duplicate CDR3 protein sequences are folded into a single record with the most common DNA and genes. Counted in this sample were approximately 730,000 distinct CDR3 sequences; approximately 32% of them appeared once. The ten largest clonotypes hold about an eighth of the sample. No antigen is known for these receptors. Sequences were derived from cultured CD8+ T cells from PBMCs, sampled from culture after CMV antigen stimulation. These receptor sequences come from a human donor in good health (CMV status not recorded). Some clones in this sample may be carry-over from other donors' samples.

This clonotype was seen a handful of times. The chain has TRBV4-1 and TRBJ2-5, with D perhaps matching TRBD1 (7 bases). The CDR3 has 16 residues. Germline V gene data show CDR1 as MGHRA and CDR2 as YSYEKL. Trimming cost V 0 bases and J 4 bases, with 15 bases left between them. CDR3 protein: CASSQEKGGGRETQYF. CDR3 DNA: TGCGCCAGCAGCCAAGAAAAAGGAGGGGGCCGAGAGACCCAGTACTTC.

This clonotype was recorded a few times. The chain couples TRBV6-2 or TRBV6-3 to TRBJ2-1; the D is unclear. Trimming removed 6 bases at V and 6 bases at J, with 12 bases between. Germline assignment: CDR1 MNHEY and CDR2 SVGEGT. The CDR3 is made up of 13 amino acids. CDR3 coding DNA: TGTGCCAGCAGCAACATAGGGATCAATGAGCAGTTCTTC. Its translation is CASSNIGINEQFF.